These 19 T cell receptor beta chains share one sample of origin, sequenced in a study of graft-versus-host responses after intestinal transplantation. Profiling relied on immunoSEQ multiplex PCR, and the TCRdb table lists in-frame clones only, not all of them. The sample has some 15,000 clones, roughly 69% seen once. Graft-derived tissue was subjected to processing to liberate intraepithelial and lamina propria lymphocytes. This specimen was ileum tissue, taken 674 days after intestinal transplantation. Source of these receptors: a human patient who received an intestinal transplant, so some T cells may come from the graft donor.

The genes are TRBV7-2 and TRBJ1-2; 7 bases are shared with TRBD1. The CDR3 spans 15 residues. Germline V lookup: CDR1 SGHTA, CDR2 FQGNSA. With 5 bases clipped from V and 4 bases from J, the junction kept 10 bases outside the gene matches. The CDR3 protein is CASSDDRAYFYGYTF. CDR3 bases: TGTGCCAGCAGCGACGACAGGGCCTATTTCTATGGCTACACCTTC.

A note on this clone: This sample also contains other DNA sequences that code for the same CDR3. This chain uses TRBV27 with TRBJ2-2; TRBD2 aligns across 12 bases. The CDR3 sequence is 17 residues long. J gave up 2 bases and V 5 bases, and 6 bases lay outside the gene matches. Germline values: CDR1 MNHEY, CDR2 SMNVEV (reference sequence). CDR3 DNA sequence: TGTGCCAGCAGTCCGACTAGCGGGGGACCAAACACCGGGGAGCTGTTTTTT. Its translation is CASSPTSGGPNTGELFF.

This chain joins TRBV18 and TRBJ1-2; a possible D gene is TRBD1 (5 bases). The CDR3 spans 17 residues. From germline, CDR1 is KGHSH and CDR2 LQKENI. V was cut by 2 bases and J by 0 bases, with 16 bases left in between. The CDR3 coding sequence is TGTGCCAGCTCACCATTTAAGGTACAGGTCGCTAACTATGGCTACACCTTC. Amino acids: CASSPFKVQVANYGYTF.

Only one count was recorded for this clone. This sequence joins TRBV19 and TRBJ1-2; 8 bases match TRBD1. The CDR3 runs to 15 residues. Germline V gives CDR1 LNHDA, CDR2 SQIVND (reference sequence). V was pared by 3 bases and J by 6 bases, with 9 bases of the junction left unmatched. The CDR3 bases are TGTGCCAGTAGTATGGGACAGGCTTCTGTCAATGGCTACACCTTC. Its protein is CASSMGQASVNGYTF.

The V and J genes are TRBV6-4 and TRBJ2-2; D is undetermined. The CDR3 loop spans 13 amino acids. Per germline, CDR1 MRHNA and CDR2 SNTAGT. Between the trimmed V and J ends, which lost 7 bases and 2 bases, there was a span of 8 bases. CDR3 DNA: TGTGCCAGCATAGATGCTAACACCGGGGAGCTGTTTTTT. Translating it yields CASIDANTGELFF.

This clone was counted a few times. In DNA, the CDR3 is TGTGCCTGGAGTGTACGTAGCGGGGGTCACACAGATACGCAGTATTTT. This sequence encodes CAWSVRSGGHTDTQYF. This chain connects TRBV30 to TRBJ2-3, with 9 positions matching TRBD2. CDR3 size: 16 residues. V lost 0 bases and J lost 2; bases outside the gene matches: 6. Per the germline V gene, CDR1 is GTSNPN and CDR2 is SVGIG (reference sequence).

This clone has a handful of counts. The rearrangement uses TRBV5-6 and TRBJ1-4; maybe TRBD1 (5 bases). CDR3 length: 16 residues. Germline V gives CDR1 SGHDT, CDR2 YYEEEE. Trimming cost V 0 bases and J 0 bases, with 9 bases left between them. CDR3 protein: CASSLGPGATNEKLFF. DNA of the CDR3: TGTGCCAGCAGCTTGGGTCCGGGGGCAACTAATGAAAAACTGTTTTTT.

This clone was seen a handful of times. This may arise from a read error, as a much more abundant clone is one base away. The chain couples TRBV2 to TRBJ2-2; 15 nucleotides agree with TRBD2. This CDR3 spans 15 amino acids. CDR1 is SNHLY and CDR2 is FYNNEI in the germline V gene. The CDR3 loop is CASNGLAGGIGELLF. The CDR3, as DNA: TGTGCCAGCAATGGACTAGCGGGGGGGATTGGGGAGCTGCTTTTT.

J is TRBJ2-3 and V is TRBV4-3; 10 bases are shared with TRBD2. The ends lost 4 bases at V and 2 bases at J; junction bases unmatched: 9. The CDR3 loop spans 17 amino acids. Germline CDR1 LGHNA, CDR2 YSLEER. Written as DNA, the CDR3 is TGCGCCAGCAGCCTAAGCCTACTAGCGGGGTCCACAGATACGCAGTATTTT. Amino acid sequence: CASSLSLLAGSTDTQYF.

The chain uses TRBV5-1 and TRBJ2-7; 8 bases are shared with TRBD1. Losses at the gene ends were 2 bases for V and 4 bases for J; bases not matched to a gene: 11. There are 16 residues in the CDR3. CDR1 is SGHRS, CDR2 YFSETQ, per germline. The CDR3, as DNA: TGCGCCAGCAGCTTTTGGCAGGGGGCGCCGGGATACGAGCAGTACTTC. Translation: CASSFWQGAPGYEQYF. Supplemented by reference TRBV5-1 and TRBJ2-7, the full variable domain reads KAGVTQTPRYLIKTRGQQVTLSCSPISGHRSVSWYQQTPGQGLQFLFEYFSETQRNKGNFPGRFSGRQFSNSRSEMNVSTLELGDSALYLCASSFWQGAPGYEQYFGPGTRLTVT.

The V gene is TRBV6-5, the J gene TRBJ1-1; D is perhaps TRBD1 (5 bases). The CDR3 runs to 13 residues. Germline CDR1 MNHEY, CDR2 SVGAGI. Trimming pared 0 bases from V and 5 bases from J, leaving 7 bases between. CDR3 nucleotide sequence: TGTGCCAGCAGTTACTCGGGGGGGACTGAAGCTTTCTTT. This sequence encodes CASSYSGGTEAFF.

As DNA, the CDR3 is TGCGCCAGCAGTGAGTCACAGGGGCAGGGCTATGGCTACACCTTC. It yields the protein CASSESQGQGYGYTF. The V gene is TRBV10-1, the J gene TRBJ1-2, with 7 bases lining up with TRBD1. The germline V gene encodes CDR1 WNHNN and CDR2 SYGVQD (reference sequence). The CDR3 totals 15 residues. Trimming removed 0 bases from V and 4 bases from J; junction bases left unmatched: 5.

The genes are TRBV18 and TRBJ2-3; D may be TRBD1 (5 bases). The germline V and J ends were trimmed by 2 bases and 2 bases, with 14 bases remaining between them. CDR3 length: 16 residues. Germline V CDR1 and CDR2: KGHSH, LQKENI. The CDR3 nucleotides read TGTGCCAGCTCACCATTGAGACAGTTCTTCACAGATACGCAGTATTTT. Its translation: CASSPLRQFFTDTQYF.

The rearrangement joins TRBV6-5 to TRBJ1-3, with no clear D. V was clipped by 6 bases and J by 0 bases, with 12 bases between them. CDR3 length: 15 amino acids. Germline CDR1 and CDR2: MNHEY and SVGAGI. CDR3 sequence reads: CASRPQSYSGNTIYF. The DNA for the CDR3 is TGTGCCAGCAGGCCGCAGTCTTACTCTGGAAACACCATATATTTT.

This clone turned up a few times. CDR3 in amino acids: CASSLVPTGTSGNTIYF. In nucleotides, the CDR3 is TGCGCCAGCAGCTTGGTTCCTACAGGGACCTCTGGAAACACCATATATTTT. The genes are TRBV5-1 and TRBJ1-3; D may be TRBD1 (6 bases). V was trimmed by 0 bases and J by 0 bases, leaving 13 bases between them. Per the germline V gene, CDR1 is SGHRS and CDR2 is YFSETQ. The CDR3 spans 17 residues.

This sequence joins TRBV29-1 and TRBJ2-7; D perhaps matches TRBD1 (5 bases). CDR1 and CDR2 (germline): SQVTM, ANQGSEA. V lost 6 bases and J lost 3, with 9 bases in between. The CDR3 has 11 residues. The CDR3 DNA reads TGCAGCGTAACAAGGGGCTACGAGCAGTACTTC. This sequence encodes CSVTRGYEQYF.

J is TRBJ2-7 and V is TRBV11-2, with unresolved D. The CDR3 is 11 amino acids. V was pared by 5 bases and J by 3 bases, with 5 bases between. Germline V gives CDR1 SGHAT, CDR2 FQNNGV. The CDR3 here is CASSANYEQYF. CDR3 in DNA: TGTGCCAGCAGCGCTAACTACGAGCAGTACTTC.

The CDR3 reads CASRGQLNTGELFF. In DNA form, the CDR3 reads TGTGCCAGCAGGGGACAGCTTAACACCGGGGAGCTGTTTTTT. The chain is built from TRBV6-5 and TRBJ2-2; 7 bases match TRBD1. This CDR3 spans 14 amino acids. Germline trimming cut 6 bases from V and 2 bases from J; bases unmatched to any gene: 3. Per germline, CDR1 MNHEY and CDR2 SVGAGI.

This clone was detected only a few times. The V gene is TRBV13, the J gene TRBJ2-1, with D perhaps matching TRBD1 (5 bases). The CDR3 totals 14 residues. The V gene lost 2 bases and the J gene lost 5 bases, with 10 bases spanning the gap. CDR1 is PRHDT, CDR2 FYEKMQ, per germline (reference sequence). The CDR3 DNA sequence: TGTGCCAGCAGCTTAATGACAGTTAACAATGAGCAGTTCTTC. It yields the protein CASSLMTVNNEQFF.